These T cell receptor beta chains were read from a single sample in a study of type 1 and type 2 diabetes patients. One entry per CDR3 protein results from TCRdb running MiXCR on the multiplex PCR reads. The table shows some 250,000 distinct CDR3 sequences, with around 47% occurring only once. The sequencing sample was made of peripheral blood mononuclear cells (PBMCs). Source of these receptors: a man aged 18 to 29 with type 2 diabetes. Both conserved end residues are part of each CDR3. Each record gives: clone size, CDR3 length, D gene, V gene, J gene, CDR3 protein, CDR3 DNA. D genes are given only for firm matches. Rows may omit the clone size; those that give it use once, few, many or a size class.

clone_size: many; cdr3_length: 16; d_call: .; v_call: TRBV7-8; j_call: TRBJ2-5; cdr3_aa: CASSLNRVGAGETQYF; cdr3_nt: TGTGCCAGCAGCTTAAACAGGGTCGGAGCAGGGGAGACCCAGTACTTC
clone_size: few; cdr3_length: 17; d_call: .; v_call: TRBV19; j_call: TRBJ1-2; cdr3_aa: CASSLRIGRPSNYGYTF; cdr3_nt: TGTGCCAGTAGCCTACGTATAGGACGGCCTTCTAACTATGGCTACACCTTC
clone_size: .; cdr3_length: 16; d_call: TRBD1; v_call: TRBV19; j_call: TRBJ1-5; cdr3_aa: CASKAPGTGVSQPQHF; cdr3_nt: TGTGCCAGTAAAGCCCCCGGGACAGGGGTCAGTCAGCCCCAGCATTTT
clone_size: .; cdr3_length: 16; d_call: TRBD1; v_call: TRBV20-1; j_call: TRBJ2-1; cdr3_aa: CSARSGGTGSYNEQFF; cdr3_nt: TGCAGTGCTCGAAGCGGTGGGACAGGCTCCTACAATGAGCAGTTCTTC
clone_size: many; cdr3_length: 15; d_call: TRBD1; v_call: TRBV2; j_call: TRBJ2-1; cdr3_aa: CASSLTGNWGNEQFF; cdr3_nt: TGTGCCAGCAGTCTGACAGGGAATTGGGGCAATGAGCAGTTCTTC
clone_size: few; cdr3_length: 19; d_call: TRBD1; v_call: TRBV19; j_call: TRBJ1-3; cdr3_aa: CASSTVPGQGPGSGNTIYF; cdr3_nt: TGTGCCAGTAGTACTGTCCCGGGACAGGGACCGGGCTCTGGAAACACCATATATTTT
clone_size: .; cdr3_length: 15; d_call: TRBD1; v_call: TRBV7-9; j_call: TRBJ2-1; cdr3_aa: CASSLLGTGRGEQFF; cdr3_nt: TGTGCCAGCAGTTTATTGGGGACAGGGAGGGGTGAGCAGTTCTTC
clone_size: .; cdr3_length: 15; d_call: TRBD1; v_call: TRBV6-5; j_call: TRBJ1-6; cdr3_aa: CASRPQGIGDSPLHF; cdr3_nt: TGTGCCAGCAGACCACAGGGGATCGGGGATTCACCCCTCCACTTT
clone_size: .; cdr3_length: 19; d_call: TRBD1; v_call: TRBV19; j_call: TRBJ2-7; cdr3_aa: CASSMGGQAGGIPNYGQYF; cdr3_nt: TGTGCCAGTAGTATGGGGGGACAGGCGGGCGGTATCCCCAACTACGGGCAGTACTTC
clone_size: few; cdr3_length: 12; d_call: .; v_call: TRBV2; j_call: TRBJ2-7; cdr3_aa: CASTPNSYEQYF; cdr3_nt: TGTGCCAGCACCCCGAACTCCTACGAGCAGTACTTC
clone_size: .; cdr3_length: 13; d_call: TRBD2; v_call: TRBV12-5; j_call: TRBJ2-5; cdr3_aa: CASGGRDRETQYF; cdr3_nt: TGTGCCAGCGGGGGGAGGGATCGAGAGACCCAGTACTTC
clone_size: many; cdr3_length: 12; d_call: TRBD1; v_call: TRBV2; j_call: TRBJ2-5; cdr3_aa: CASTGTAETQYF; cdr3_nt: TGTGCCAGCACCGGGACAGCAGAGACCCAGTACTTC
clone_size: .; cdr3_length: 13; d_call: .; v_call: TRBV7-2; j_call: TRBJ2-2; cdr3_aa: CASSLDSPGELFF; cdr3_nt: TGTGCCAGCAGCTTAGACAGTCCCGGGGAGCTGTTTTTT
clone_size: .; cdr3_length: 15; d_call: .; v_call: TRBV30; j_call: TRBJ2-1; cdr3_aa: CASSYTGRAYNEQFF; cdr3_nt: TGTGCCAGTAGTTATACAGGGCGAGCCTACAATGAGCAGTTCTTC
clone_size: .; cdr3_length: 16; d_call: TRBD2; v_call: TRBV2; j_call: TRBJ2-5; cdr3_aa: CASSERPGLAGTEQYF; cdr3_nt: TGTGCCAGCAGTGAAAGGCCGGGACTAGCGGGAACTGAGCAGTACTTC
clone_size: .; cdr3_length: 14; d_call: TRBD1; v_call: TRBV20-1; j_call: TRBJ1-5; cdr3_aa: CSAAGTAEYQPQHF; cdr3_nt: TGCAGTGCGGCCGGGACAGCCGAATATCAGCCCCAGCATTTT
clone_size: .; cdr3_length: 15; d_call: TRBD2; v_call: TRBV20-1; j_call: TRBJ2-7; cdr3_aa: CSAIPVGSGSYEQYF; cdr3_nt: TGCAGTGCTATTCCGGTCGGTAGCGGGTCCTACGAGCAGTACTTC
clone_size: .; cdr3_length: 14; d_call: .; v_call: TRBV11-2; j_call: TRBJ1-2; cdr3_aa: CASSLTRPSNGYTF; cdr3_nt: TGTGCCAGCAGCCTCACGAGGCCTTCGAATGGCTACACCTTC
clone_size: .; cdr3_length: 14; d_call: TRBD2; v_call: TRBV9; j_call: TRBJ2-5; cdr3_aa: CASSVTSGGETQYF; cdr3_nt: TGTGCCAGCAGCGTTACTAGCGGGGGAGAGACCCAGTACTTC
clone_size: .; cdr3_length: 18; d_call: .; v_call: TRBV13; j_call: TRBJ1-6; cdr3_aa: CASSSQGISGSYNSPLHF; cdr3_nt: TGTGCCAGCAGCTCCCAGGGGATTTCTGGCTCCTATAATTCACCCCTCCACTTT
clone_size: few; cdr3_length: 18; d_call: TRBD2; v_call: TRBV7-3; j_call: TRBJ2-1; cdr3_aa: CASSLWTSGLSSYNEQFF; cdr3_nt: TGTGCCAGCAGCTTATGGACTAGCGGACTCAGCTCCTACAATGAGCAGTTCTTC
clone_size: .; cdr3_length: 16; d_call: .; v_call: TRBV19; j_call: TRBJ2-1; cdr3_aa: CASSTDIGSRISGQFF; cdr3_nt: TGTGCCAGTAGTACAGATATCGGGAGTAGGATAAGTGGGCAGTTCTTC
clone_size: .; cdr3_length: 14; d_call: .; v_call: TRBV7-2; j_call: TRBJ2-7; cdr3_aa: CASSLSLASYEQYF; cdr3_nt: TGTGCCAGCAGTTTATCTCTTGCATCCTACGAGCAGTACTTC
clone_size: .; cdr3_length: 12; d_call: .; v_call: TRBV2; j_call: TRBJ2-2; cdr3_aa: CASTGSAGELFF; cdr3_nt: TGTGCCAGCACCGGATCAGCCGGGGAGCTGTTTTTT
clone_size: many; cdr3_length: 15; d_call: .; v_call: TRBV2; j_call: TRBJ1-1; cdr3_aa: CASRGDRGARTEAFF; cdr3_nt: TGTGCCAGCAGAGGGGATCGGGGGGCGCGCACTGAAGCTTTCTTT
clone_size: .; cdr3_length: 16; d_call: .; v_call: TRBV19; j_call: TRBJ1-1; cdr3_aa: CASSPGDLIGSTEAFF; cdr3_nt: TGTGCCAGTAGTCCTGGGGACCTAATTGGGAGCACTGAAGCTTTCTTT
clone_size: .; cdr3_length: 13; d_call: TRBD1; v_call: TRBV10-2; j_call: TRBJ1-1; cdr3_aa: CASEGTGLTEAFF; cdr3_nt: TGCGCCAGCGAAGGGACAGGGTTGACTGAAGCTTTCTTT
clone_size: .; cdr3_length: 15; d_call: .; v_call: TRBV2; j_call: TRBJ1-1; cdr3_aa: CASSDRQITQIEAFF; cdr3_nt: TGTGCCAGCAGTGATAGACAGATTACCCAAATTGAAGCTTTCTTT
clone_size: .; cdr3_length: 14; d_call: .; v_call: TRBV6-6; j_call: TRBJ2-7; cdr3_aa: CASRGVESNYEQYF; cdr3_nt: TGTGCCAGCAGGGGCGTGGAGTCAAATTACGAGCAGTACTTC
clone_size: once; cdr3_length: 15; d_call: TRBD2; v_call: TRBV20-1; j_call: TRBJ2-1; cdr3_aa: CSAREGTSIYNEQFF; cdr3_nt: TGCAGTGCTAGAGAGGGGACTAGCATATACAATGAGCAGTTCTTC
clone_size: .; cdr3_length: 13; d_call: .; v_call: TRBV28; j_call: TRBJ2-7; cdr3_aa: CASSFFGFHEQYF; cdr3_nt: TGTGCCAGCAGTTTTTTCGGGTTCCACGAGCAGTACTTC
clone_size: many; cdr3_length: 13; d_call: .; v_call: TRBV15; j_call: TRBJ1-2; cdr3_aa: CATSRADSYGYTF; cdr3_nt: TGTGCCACCAGCAGAGCTGACAGCTATGGCTACACCTTC
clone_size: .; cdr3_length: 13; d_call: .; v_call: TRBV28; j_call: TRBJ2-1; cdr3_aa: CASSLRVAVEQFF; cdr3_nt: TGTGCCAGCAGTTTGAGGGTCGCGGTTGAGCAGTTCTTC
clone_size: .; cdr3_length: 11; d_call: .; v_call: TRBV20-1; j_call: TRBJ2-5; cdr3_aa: CSGTSQETQYF; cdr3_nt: TGCAGTGGGACGTCGCAAGAGACCCAGTACTTC
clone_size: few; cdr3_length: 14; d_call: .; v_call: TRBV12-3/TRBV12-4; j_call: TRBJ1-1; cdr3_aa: CASSLGGDLVEAFF; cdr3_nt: TGTGCCAGCAGTTTAGGAGGGGACCTAGTTGAAGCTTTCTTT
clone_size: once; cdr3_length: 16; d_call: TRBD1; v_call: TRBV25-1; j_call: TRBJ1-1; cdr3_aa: CASPQEGALMNTEAFF; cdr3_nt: TGTGCCAGCCCCCAAGAGGGGGCGTTAATGAACACTGAAGCTTTCTTT